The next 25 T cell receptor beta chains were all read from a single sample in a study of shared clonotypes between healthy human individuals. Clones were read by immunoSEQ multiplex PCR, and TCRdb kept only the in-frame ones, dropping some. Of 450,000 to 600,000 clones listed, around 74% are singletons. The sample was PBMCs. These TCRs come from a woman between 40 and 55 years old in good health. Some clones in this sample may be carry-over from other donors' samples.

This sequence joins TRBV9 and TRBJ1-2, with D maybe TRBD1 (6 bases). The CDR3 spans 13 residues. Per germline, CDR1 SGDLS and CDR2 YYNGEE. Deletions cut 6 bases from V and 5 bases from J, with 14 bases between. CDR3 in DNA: TGTGCCAGCAACCCGACAGGCTCATATGGCTACACCTTC. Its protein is CASNPTGSYGYTF.

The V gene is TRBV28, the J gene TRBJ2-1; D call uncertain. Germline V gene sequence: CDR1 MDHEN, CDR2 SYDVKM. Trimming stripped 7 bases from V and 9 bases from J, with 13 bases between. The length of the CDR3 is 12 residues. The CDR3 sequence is CASTLSGIEQFF. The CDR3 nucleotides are TGTGCCAGCACCCTTAGTGGCATTGAGCAGTTCTTC. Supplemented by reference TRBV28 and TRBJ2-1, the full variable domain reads DVKVTQSSRYLVKRTGEKVFLECVQDMDHENMFWYRQDPGLGLRLIYFSYDVKMKEKGDIPEGYSVSREKKERFSLILESASTNQTSMYLCASTLSGIEQFFGPGTRLTVL.

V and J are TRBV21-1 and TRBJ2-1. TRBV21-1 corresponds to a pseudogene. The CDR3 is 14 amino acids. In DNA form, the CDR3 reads TGTGCCAGCAGCAAAGTGGGAACACGCAATGAGCAGTTCTTC. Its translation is CASSKVGTRNEQFF.

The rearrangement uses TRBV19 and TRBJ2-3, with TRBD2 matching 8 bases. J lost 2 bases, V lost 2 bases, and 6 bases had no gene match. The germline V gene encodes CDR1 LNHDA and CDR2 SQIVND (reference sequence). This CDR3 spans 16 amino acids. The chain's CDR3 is CASSIKSGSHTDTQYF. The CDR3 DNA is TGTGCCAGTAGTATAAAAAGCGGGAGCCACACAGATACGCAGTATTTT. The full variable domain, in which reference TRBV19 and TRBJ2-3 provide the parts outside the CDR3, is DGGITQSPKYLFRKEGQNVTLSCEQNLNHDAMYWYRQDPGQGLRLIYYSQIVNDFQKGDIAEGYSVSREKKESFPLTVTSAQKNPTAFYLCASSIKSGSHTDTQYFGPGTRLTVL.

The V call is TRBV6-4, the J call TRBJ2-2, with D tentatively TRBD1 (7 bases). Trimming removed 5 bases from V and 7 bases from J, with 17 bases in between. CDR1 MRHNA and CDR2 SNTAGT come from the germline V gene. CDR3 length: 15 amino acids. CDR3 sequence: CASSPQGGFDGELFF. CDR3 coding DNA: TGTGCCAGCAGTCCTCAGGGGGGATTCGACGGGGAGCTGTTTTTT.

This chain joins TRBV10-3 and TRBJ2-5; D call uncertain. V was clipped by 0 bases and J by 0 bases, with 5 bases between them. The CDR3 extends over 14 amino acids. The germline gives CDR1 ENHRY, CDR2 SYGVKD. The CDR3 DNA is TGTGCCATCAGTGAGTCAGGGTACCAAGAGACCCAGTACTTC. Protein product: CAISESGYQETQYF.

The CDR3 nucleotides are TGCGCCAGCAGCCACAGGGTGTCCACAGATACGCAGTATTTT. It codes for CASSHRVSTDTQYF. The chain is built from TRBV4-1 and TRBJ2-3, with D possibly matching TRBD1 (5 bases). The ends were cut back, 3 bases at V and 2 bases at J, with 9 bases in the middle. CDR3 length: 14 amino acids. Germline V gene lookup returns CDR1 MGHRA and CDR2 YSYEKL.

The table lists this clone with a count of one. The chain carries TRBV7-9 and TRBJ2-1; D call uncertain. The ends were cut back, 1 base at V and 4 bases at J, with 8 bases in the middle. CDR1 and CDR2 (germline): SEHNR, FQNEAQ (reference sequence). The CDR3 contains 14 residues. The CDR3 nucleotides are TGTGCCAGCAGCTTAGACGCTACTTACAATGAGCAGTTCTTC. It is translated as CASSLDATYNEQFF.

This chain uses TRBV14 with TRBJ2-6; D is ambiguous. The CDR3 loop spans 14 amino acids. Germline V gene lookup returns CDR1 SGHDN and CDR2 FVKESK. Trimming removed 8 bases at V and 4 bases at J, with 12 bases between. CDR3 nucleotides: TGTGCCAGCGCGCGAGTTGCCGGGGCCAACGTCCTGACTTTC. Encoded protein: CASARVAGANVLTF.

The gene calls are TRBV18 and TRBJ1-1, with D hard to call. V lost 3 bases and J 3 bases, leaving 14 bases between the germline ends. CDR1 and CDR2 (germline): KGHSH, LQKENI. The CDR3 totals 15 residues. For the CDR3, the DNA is TGTGCCAGCTCACCCCAACCGGGGAGGGACACTGAAGCTTTCTTT. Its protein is CASSPQPGRDTEAFF. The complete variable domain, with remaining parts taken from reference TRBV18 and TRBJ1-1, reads NAGVMQNPRHLVRRRGQEARLRCSPMKGHSHVYWYRQLPEEGLKFMVYLQKENIIDESGMPKERFSAEFPKEGPSILRIQQVVRGDSAAYFCASSPQPGRDTEAFFGQGTRLTVV.

The CDR3 DNA follows: TGTGCCAGCAGCCGGCTAGCGGGTGGTTACAATGAGCAGTTCTTC. It specifies CASSRLAGGYNEQFF. The chain employs TRBV7-9 and TRBJ2-1; 8 bases fit TRBD2. The CDR3 contains 15 residues. V lost 5 bases to trimming and J lost 4 bases; unmatched junction nucleotides: 7. CDR1 and CDR2 (germline): SEHNR, FQNEAQ (reference sequence).

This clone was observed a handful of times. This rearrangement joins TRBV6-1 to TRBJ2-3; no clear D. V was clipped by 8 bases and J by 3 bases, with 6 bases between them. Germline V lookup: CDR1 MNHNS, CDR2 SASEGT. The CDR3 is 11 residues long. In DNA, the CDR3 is TGTGCCAGCTTTCTGACAGATACGCAGTATTTT. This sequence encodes CASFLTDTQYF.

DNA of the CDR3: TGTGCCAGCAGTGCCCGTACTAGCGCGTCCTACAATGAGCAGTTCTTC. It is translated as CASSARTSASYNEQFF. The rearrangement joins TRBV27 to TRBJ2-1; 7 bases agree with TRBD2. This CDR3 has 16 amino acids. Germline V CDR1 and CDR2: MNHEY, SMNVEV (reference sequence). V gave up 5 bases and J gave up 1 base; unmatched junction bases: 8.

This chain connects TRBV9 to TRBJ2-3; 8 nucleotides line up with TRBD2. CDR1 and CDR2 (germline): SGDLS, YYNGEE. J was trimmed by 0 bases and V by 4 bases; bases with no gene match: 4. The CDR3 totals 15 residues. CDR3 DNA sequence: TGTGCCAGCAGCCCGGCTAGCGGGAGCACAGATACGCAGTATTTT. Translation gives CASSPASGSTDTQYF.

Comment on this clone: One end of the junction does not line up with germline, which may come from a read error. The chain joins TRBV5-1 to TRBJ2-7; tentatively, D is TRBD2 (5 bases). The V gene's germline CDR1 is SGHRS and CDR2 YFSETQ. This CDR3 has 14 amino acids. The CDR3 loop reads CASSLDASSHEQYF. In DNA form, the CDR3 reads TGCGCCAGCAGCTTGGATGCTAGCTCCCACGAGCAGTACTTC.

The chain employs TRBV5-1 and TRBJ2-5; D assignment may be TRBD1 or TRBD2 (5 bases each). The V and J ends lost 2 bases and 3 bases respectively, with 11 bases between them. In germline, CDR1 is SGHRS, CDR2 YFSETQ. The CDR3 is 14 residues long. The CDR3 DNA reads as TGCGCCAGCAGCTTTGGGACCACTGAAGAGACCCAGTACTTC. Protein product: CASSFGTTEETQYF.

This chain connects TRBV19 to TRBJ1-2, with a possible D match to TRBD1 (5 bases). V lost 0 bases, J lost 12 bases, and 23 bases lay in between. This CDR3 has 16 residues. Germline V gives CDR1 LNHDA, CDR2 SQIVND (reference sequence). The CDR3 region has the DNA TGTGCCAGTAGTATAGATGGCAGTACGGGGCGTGGAGGCCACACCTTC. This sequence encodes CASSIDGSTGRGGHTF.

The CDR3 sequence: CASSLGGEGTYEQYF. The CDR3 DNA reads as TGTGCCAGCAGCTTAGGGGGGGAGGGGACCTACGAGCAGTACTTC. The rearrangement joins TRBV7-6 to TRBJ2-7, with TRBD2 matching over 7 bases. This CDR3 region has 15 residues. Trimming at V came to 1 base and at J to 2 bases, leaving 5 bases not matched to a gene. Germline-derived CDR1 and CDR2 are SGHVS and FNYEAQ.

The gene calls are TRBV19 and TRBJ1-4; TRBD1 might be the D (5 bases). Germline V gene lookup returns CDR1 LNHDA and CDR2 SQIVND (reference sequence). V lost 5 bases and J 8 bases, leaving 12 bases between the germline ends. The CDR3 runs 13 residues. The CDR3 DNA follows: TGTGCCAGTAGTCTCCTGGACAAAGAAAAACTGTTTTTT. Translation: CASSLLDKEKLFF.

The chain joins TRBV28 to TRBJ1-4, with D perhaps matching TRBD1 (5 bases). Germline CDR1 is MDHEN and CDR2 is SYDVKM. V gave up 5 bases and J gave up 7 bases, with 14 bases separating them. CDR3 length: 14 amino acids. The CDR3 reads CASSGGGGSEKLFF. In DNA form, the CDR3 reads TGTGCCAGCAGTGGGGGGGGAGGGAGTGAAAAACTGTTTTTT. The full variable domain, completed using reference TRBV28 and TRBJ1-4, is DVKVTQSSRYLVKRTGEKVFLECVQDMDHENMFWYRQDPGLGLRLIYFSYDVKMKEKGDIPEGYSVSREKKERFSLILESASTNQTSMYLCASSGGGGSEKLFFGSGTQLSVL.

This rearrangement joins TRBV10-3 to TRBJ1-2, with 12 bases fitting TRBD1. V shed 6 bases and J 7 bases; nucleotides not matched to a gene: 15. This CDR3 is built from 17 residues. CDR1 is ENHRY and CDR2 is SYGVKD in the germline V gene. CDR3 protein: CAIRPGQGAQVDSGYTF. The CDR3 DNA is TGTGCCATCAGACCGGGACAGGGGGCGCAGGTCGATAGTGGCTACACCTTC.

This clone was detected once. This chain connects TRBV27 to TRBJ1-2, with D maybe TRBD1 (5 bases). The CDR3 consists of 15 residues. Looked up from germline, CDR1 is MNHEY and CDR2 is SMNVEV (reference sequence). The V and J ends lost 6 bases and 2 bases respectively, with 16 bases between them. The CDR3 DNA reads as TGTGCCAGCAGCTCCCCCCGGGACGGGAACTATGGCTACACCTTC. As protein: CASSSPRDGNYGYTF.

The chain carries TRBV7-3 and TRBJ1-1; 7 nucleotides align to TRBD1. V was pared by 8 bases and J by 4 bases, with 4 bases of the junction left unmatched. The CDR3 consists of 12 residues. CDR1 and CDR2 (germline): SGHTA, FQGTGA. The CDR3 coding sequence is TGTGCCAGCGGCAGGGGGGGCACTGAAGCTTTCTTT. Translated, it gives CASGRGGTEAFF.

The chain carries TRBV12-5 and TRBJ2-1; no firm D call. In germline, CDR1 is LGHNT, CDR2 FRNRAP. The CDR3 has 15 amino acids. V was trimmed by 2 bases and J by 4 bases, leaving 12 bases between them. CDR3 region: CASGLSSPYYNEQFF. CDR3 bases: TGTGCTAGTGGTTTGAGCAGTCCTTATTACAATGAGCAGTTCTTC.

Here the CDR3 DNA reads TGTGCCAGCAGCGGGGCAGGGGCTTTGCAGCCCCAGCATTTT. It translates to CASSGAGALQPQHF. This chain joins TRBV2 and TRBJ1-5, with D possibly matching TRBD1 (6 bases). The CDR3 length is 14 residues. In germline, CDR1 is SNHLY, CDR2 FYNNEI. The ends were cut back, 6 bases at V and 7 bases at J, with 16 bases in the middle.